This TCR beta chain came from a study of blood T cell repertoires in COVID-19. TCRdb's copy holds only in-frame clones and misses some; the assay was immunoSEQ multiplex PCR. The table includes fewer than 300,000 clones, 85% to 90% detected once. The sample comprised peripheral blood. The sequence came from a woman in her fifties or sixties with COVID-19, enrolled during active disease.

CDR3 sequence (DNA): TGTGCCAGCAGTTCAGACAATACAGATACGCAGTATTTT. It codes for CASSSDNTDTQYF. The gene calls are TRBV27 and TRBJ2-3; D unresolved. CDR3 length equals 13 residues. Deletions cut 4 bases from V and 3 bases from J, with 8 bases between. The V gene's germline CDR1 is MNHEY and CDR2 SMNVEV (reference sequence).